The 30 T cell receptor beta chains listed next were all sequenced from one sample in a study of identical twins. TCRdb reprocessed the 5' RACE reads via MiXCR and lists one record per CDR3 protein. Of fewer than 650,000 distinct CDR3 sequences in the sample, approximately 9.6% were seen once. These data also formed part of another study, on yellow fever vaccine responses in identical twins.

Sequenced: PBMCs. The receptors derive from a woman aged 18-29 years in good health.

This clonotype was found a few times. The gene calls are TRBV7-6 and TRBJ2-7; 10 bases match TRBD2. The CDR3 length is 16 residues. Trimming took 1 base from V and 4 from J; bases not matched to a gene: 7. Germline lookup yields CDR1 SGHVS and CDR2 FNYEAQ. The DNA for the CDR3 is TGTGCCAGCAGCTTAGGAATAGGACTAGCGGTATACGAGCAGTACTTC. This gives the protein CASSLGIGLAVYEQYF.

This clonotype turned up a few times. This chain joins TRBV9 and TRBJ2-2; no clear D gene. The CDR3 consists of 12 residues. V was shortened by 0 bases and J by 5 bases, with 2 bases between the two germline ends. The V gene's germline CDR1 is SGDLS and CDR2 YYNGEE. The CDR3 region is CASSVETGELFF. The DNA of the CDR3 is TGTGCCAGCAGCGTAGAAACCGGGGAGCTGTTTTTT.

This clonotype has ten or more counts. The chain has TRBV7-9 and TRBJ2-3; maybe TRBD1 (5 bases). The ends were cut back, 8 bases at V and 1 base at J, with 19 bases in the middle. This CDR3 has 16 amino acids. Germline CDR1 and CDR2: SEHNR and FQNEAQ (reference sequence). The CDR3 reads CASAPATGSRTDTQYF. The CDR3 DNA is TGTGCCAGCGCCCCCGCTACAGGCTCACGCACAGATACGCAGTATTTT.

V usage is TRBV5-1 and J usage is TRBJ2-3; D is ambiguous. Germline V gives CDR1 SGHRS, CDR2 YFSETQ. The CDR3 length is 13 residues. Trimming pared 4 bases from V and 6 bases from J, leaving 12 bases between. The CDR3 nucleotides are TGCGCCAGCAGCCCTACACCTGGGGATACGCAGTATTTT. Translating it yields CASSPTPGDTQYF.

This clonotype was seen repeatedly, ten times or more. The chain couples TRBV6-1 to TRBJ2-7, with TRBD2 matching over 7 bases. Unmatched junction bases numbered 14, after V lost 5 bases and J lost 4 bases. Germline CDR1 and CDR2: MNHNS and SASEGT. The length of the CDR3 is 16 residues. The CDR3 loop is CASSTLGGGSFYEQYF. The CDR3 region has the DNA TGTGCCAGCAGTACCCTTGGTGGCGGGAGTTTTTACGAGCAGTACTTC.

This clonotype showed up just a few times. J is TRBJ2-3 and V is TRBV27; no clear D. The CDR3 has 15 amino acids. Germline V gene lookup returns CDR1 MNHEY and CDR2 SMNVEV (reference sequence). Trimming removed 4 bases from V and 4 bases from J, with 15 bases in between. The CDR3 DNA reads TGTGCCAGCAGTTCGGAGAAGCGCTTAGCAGATACGCAGTATTTT. It translates to CASSSEKRLADTQYF.

This clonotype was counted ten times or more. This chain uses TRBV6-1 with TRBJ1-2, with 8 bases fitting TRBD1. This CDR3 comprises 13 residues. Trimming at V came to 6 bases and at J to 5 bases, leaving 5 bases not matched to a gene. Germline-derived CDR1 and CDR2 are MNHNS and SASEGT. The CDR3 DNA sequence: TGTGCCAGCAGACCCGGGACAGGTTATGGCTACACCTTC. Its protein is CASRPGTGYGYTF.

V usage is TRBV9 and J usage is TRBJ2-2; 9 positions match TRBD1. V dropped 3 bases and J dropped 6; count of bases not matched to a gene: 9. From germline, CDR1 is SGDLS and CDR2 YYNGEE. The CDR3 loop spans 16 amino acids. DNA for the CDR3: TGTGCCAGCAGCGCAAGCCGGGACAGGGCAGCCGGGGAGCTGTTTTTT. Translated, it gives CASSASRDRAAGELFF.

Many counts were recorded for this clonotype. J is TRBJ2-3 and V is TRBV29-1; D might be TRBD2 (5 bases). V was cut by 0 bases and J by 2 bases, with 12 bases left in between. There are 15 residues in the CDR3. Germline lookup yields CDR1 SQVTM and CDR2 ANQGSEA. The CDR3 DNA sequence: TGCAGCGTTGAAGATGCGCGGGCCAACACAGATACGCAGTATTTT. Its protein is CSVEDARANTDTQYF.

The J gene is TRBJ2-7, the V gene TRBV27, with a possible D match to TRBD2 (6 bases). V was shortened by 10 bases and J by 2 bases, with 18 bases between the two germline ends. The CDR3 contains 14 residues. Germline CDR1 is MNHEY and CDR2 is SMNVEV (reference sequence). The chain's CDR3 is CATNQLGGTYEQYF. DNA of the CDR3: TGTGCCACCAACCAACTTGGGGGGACCTACGAGCAGTACTTC.

This clonotype turned up a few times. The rearrangement links TRBV28 to TRBJ2-7; unclear D gene. V dropped 5 bases and J dropped 3 bases, with 14 bases sitting between them. The CDR3 length is 14 residues. Germline V gene lookup returns CDR1 MDHEN and CDR2 SYDVKM. The CDR3 protein is CASSIRAEIYEQYF. The CDR3 DNA follows: TGTGCCAGCAGTATAAGGGCGGAAATCTACGAGCAGTACTTC.

This clonotype has at least ten counts. The CDR3 region is CASSVQAGGYEQYF. Here the CDR3 DNA reads TGTGCCAGCAGCGTCCAGGCCGGTGGATACGAGCAGTACTTC. The chain uses TRBV9 and TRBJ2-7; D unclear. The CDR3 loop spans 14 amino acids. The V end was cut by 2 bases, the J end by 4 bases, with 13 bases between. CDR1 and CDR2 (germline): SGDLS, YYNGEE. Full variable domain (rest looked up from reference TRBV9 and TRBJ2-7): DSGVTQTPKHLITATGQRVTLRCSPRSGDLSVYWYQQSLDQGLQFLIQYYNGEERAKGNILERFSAQQFPDLHSELNLSSLELGDSALYFCASSVQAGGYEQYFGPGTRLTVT.

This clonotype was seen a handful of times. This rearrangement joins TRBV10-3 to TRBJ2-6; D unresolved. V was trimmed by 2 bases and J by 0 bases, leaving 8 bases between them. CDR1 is ENHRY, CDR2 SYGVKD, per germline. CDR3 length: 16 amino acids. CDR3 sequence reads: CAISEPAISGANVLTF. CDR3 nucleotide sequence: TGTGCCATCAGTGAGCCGGCTATCTCTGGGGCCAACGTCCTGACTTTC.

This clonotype was found many times. The rearrangement links TRBV5-1 to TRBJ2-7, with 10 nucleotides matching TRBD1. J was trimmed by 6 bases and V by 5 bases; bases with no gene match: 8. The CDR3 is 14 residues long. Germline V gene lookup returns CDR1 SGHRS and CDR2 YFSETQ. In DNA, the CDR3 is TGCGCCAGCAGAGGGGGGACAGGGGTCGGCGAGCAGTACTTC. Its protein is CASRGGTGVGEQYF.

This clonotype was seen only a few times. V gene TRBV9 combines with J gene TRBJ2-5; D may match TRBD1 or TRBD2 (7 bases each). Trimming cost V 0 bases and J 4 bases, with 16 bases left between them. The CDR3 consists of 16 residues. The V gene's germline CDR1 is SGDLS and CDR2 YYNGEE. The CDR3 spells CASSVASQGGAETQYF. CDR3 bases: TGTGCCAGCAGCGTAGCTTCTCAGGGGGGGGCAGAGACCCAGTACTTC.

This clonotype has more than one count but fewer than ten. The chain couples TRBV6-5 to TRBJ2-3; possible D gene TRBD2, 6 bases. CDR3 length: 14 amino acids. Looked up from germline, CDR1 is MNHEY and CDR2 is SVGAGI. V gave up 2 bases and J gave up 2 bases, with 8 bases separating them. As DNA, the CDR3 is TGTGCCAGCAGTTACGAGCGGGCCACAGATACGCAGTATTTT. It encodes CASSYERATDTQYF.

This clonotype has only a few counts. The chain carries TRBV10-3 and TRBJ2-7; D is unresolved. CDR1 ENHRY and CDR2 SYGVKD come from the germline V gene. Trimming took 8 bases from V and 4 from J, leaving 12 bases between them. The CDR3 runs to 12 residues. CDR3 residues: CAIQGEEYEQYF. The CDR3 nucleotides read TGTGCCATCCAAGGCGAAGAATACGAGCAGTACTTC.

The gene calls are TRBV9 and TRBJ2-3; unclear D gene. Germline lookup yields CDR1 SGDLS and CDR2 YYNGEE. V shed 3 bases and J shed 0 bases, with 5 bases lying between them. The CDR3 is 13 residues long. CDR3 bases: TGTGCCAGCAGCGAGAGGAGCACAGATACGCAGTATTTT. This encodes CASSERSTDTQYF.

This clonotype was picked up a small number of times. This chain links TRBV10-3 with TRBJ2-1; D is unresolved. CDR1 is ENHRY and CDR2 is SYGVKD in the germline V gene. This CDR3 comprises 13 residues. V gave up 4 bases and J gave up 6 bases, with 10 bases separating them. For the CDR3, the DNA is TGTGCCATCAGTGTTGGCTCTCCCAATGAGCAGTTCTTC. Translating gives CAISVGSPNEQFF.

This clonotype was counted only a few times. This chain connects TRBV28 to TRBJ2-6; 9 positions agree with TRBD1. The CDR3 has 19 residues. Germline trimming cut 3 bases from V and 1 base from J; bases unmatched to any gene: 10. The germline CDR1 and CDR2 sequences are MDHEN and SYDVKM. The CDR3 is CASSFFSTGGLSGANVLTF. CDR3 in DNA: TGTGCCAGCAGTTTCTTCTCGACAGGGGGATTGTCTGGGGCCAACGTCCTGACTTTC. Variable domain in full (rest from reference TRBV28 and TRBJ2-6): DVKVTQSSRYLVKRTGEKVFLECVQDMDHENMFWYRQDPGLGLRLIYFSYDVKMKEKGDIPEGYSVSREKKERFSLILESASTNQTSMYLCASSFFSTGGLSGANVLTFGAGSRLTVL.

This clonotype was seen ten or more times. J is TRBJ2-3 and V is TRBV11-3; D gene ambiguous. The CDR3 is 15 amino acids. V lost 1 base and J lost 4, with 12 bases in between. The germline CDR1 and CDR2 sequences are SGHNT and YENEEA. Here the CDR3 reads CASSLGARNPDTQYF. CDR3 bases: TGTGCCAGCAGCTTAGGTGCTAGAAACCCAGATACGCAGTATTTT.

This clonotype has just a few counts. The J gene is TRBJ2-3, the V gene TRBV6-4; D is possibly TRBD1 (6 bases). The germline V and J ends were trimmed by 0 bases and 4 bases, with 8 bases remaining between them. The germline V gene has CDR1 MRHNA and CDR2 SNTAGT. This CDR3 has 14 residues. The CDR3 region is CASSDSGAADTQYF. Here the CDR3 DNA reads TGTGCCAGCAGTGACTCGGGGGCGGCAGATACGCAGTATTTT.

This clonotype was counted only a few times. The rearrangement joins TRBV5-1 to TRBJ2-5; 8 bases line up with TRBD2. V was clipped by 2 bases and J by 5 bases; unmatched bases: 5. Looked up from germline, CDR1 is SGHRS and CDR2 is YFSETQ. CDR3 length equals 14 residues. This CDR3 is CASSFELAEETQYF. In DNA, the CDR3 is TGCGCCAGCAGCTTCGAACTAGCGGAGGAGACCCAGTACTTC.

V is TRBV6-1 and J is TRBJ2-2; 8 bases are a match to TRBD1. The CDR3 is 15 residues long. Germline V gene lookup returns CDR1 MNHNS and CDR2 SASEGT. V shed 4 bases, J shed 7 bases, and the junction held 8 bases outside the gene matches. Here the CDR3 reads CASSVTQGAGGELFF. The CDR3 nucleotides are TGTGCCAGCAGTGTAACCCAGGGGGCGGGCGGGGAGCTGTTTTTT.

The chain is built from TRBV4-3 and TRBJ2-2, with TRBD2 matching over 13 bases. The length of the CDR3 is 17 residues. After removal of 0 bases from V and 6 bases from J, the junction contained 4 bases not matched to a gene. Germline V lookup: CDR1 LGHNA, CDR2 YSLEER. The CDR3 DNA sequence: TGCGCCAGCAGCCAAGAAAGAGGACTAGCGGGAGCCGGGGAGCTGTTTTTT. Translation: CASSQERGLAGAGELFF.

This chain joins TRBV5-6 and TRBJ2-7; D tentatively fits TRBD1 or TRBD2 (6 bases each). V was pared by 0 bases and J by 6 bases, with 16 bases between. CDR3 length: 15 residues. Per the germline V gene, CDR1 is SGHDT and CDR2 is YYEEEE. In DNA form, the CDR3 reads TGTGCCAGCAGCTTGGCATCACAGGGAGGTAGCGAGCAGTACTTC. Translating gives CASSLASQGGSEQYF.

The chain couples TRBV23-1 to TRBJ2-5; 10 positions match TRBD2. TRBV23-1 is designated an ORF whose function remains uncertain. The V segment lost 3 bases and the J segment 5 bases; nucleotides outside the gene matches: 6. This CDR3 comprises 15 residues. For the CDR3, the DNA is TGCGCCAGCAGTCAGATGCTAGCGGGGGATGAGACCCAGTACTTC. Protein sequence: CASSQMLAGDETQYF.

This clonotype was counted at least ten times. V is TRBV9 and J is TRBJ1-5; D gene uncertain. The germline V gene encodes CDR1 SGDLS and CDR2 YYNGEE. This CDR3 is 15 amino acids long. Trimming cost V 0 bases and J 3 bases, with 10 bases left between them. The CDR3 loop is CASSVDSSSNQPQHF. CDR3 in DNA: TGTGCCAGCAGCGTAGATAGTTCCTCCAATCAGCCCCAGCATTTT.

The CDR3 is CATRANTGELFF. The CDR3 DNA follows: TGTGCAACCAGGGCAAACACCGGGGAGCTGTTTTTT. The chain carries TRBV12-3 or TRBV12-4 and TRBJ2-2; maybe TRBD1 (5 bases). This CDR3 comprises 12 residues.

This clonotype was counted many times. The chain uses TRBV29-1 and TRBJ1-1; no reliable D call. CDR1 is SQVTM and CDR2 is ANQGSEA in the germline V gene. The CDR3 length is 12 residues. V was cut by 4 bases and J by 4 bases, with 10 bases left in between. This CDR3 reads CSVGGAGTEAFF. Here the CDR3 DNA reads TGCAGCGTTGGAGGCGCGGGCACTGAAGCTTTCTTT.